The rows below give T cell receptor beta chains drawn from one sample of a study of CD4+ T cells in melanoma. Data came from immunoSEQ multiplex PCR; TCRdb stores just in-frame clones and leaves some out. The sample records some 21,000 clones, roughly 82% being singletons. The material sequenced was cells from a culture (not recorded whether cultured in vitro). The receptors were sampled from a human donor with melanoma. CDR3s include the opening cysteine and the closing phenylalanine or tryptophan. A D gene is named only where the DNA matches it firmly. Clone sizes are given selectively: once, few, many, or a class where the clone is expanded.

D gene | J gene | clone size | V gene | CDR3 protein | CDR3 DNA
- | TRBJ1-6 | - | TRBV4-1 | CASTRELNSPLHF | TGCGCCAGCACGAGAGAGCTGAATTCACCCCTCCACTTT
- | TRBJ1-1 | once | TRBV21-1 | CASSKRGGAEENTEAFF | TGTGCCAGCAGCAAAAGAGGGGGGGCCGAAGAGAACACTGAAGCTTTCTTT
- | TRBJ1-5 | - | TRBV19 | CATTRAAGTGQPQHF | TGTGCCACCACGCGCGCGGCAGGGACTGGGCAGCCCCAGCATTTT
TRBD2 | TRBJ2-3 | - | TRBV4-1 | CASSRGTSGPPTDTQYF | TGCGCCAGCAGCCGGGGGACTAGCGGGCCCCCCACAGATACGCAGTATTTT
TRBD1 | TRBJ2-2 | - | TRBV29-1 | CTGQGSATGELFF | TGCACCGGACAGGGGTCGGCGACCGGGGAGCTGTTTTTT
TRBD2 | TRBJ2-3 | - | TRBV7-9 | CASSDVKIAGSTDTQYF | TGTGCCAGCAGCGACGTCAAAATAGCGGGTTCCACAGATACGCAGTATTTT
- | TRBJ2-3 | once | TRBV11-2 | CASRGGPEQYF | TGTGCCAGCAGGGGGGGACCTGAGCAGTATTTT
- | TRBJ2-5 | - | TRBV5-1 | CASSRQVSIETQYF | TGCGCCAGCAGCAGACAGGTTTCGATCGAGACCCAGTACTTC
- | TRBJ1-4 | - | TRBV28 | CASSIRSEKLFF | TGTGCCAGCAGTATCCGCAGTGAAAAACTGTTTTTT
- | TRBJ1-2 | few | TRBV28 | CASSPRDEIRYGYTF | TGTGCCAGCAGTCCGCGGGACGAGATAAGATATGGCTACACCTTC
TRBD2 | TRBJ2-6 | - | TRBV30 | CAWSVSRTSGEAGANVLTF | TGTGCCTGGAGTGTCTCAAGGACTAGCGGGGAGGCAGGGGCCAACGTCCTGACTTTC
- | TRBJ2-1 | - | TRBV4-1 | CASSQGRQAVYNEQFF | TGCGCCAGCAGCCAAGGTAGGCAGGCAGTCTACAATGAGCAGTTCTTC
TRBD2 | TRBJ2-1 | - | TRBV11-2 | CASRYGAGDSYNEQFF | TGTGCCAGCAGATACGGAGCGGGGGACTCCTACAATGAGCAGTTCTTC
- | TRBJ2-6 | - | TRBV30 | CAWSAGSGDGANVLTF | TGTGCCTGGAGTGCTGGTTCGGGAGACGGGGCCAACGTCCTGACTTTC
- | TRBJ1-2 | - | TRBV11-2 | CASSLQTGGYGYTF | TGTGCCAGCAGCTTACAAACAGGCGGGTATGGCTACACCTTC
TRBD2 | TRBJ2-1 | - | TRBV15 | CATSREDGGGPRGALYNEQFF | TGTGCCACCAGCAGAGAGGATGGGGGGGGGCCGCGGGGGGCCCTCTACAATGAGCAGTTCTTC
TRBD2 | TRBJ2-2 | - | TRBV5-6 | CASSSRSSGGAVLFF | TGTGCCAGCAGCTCTCGGAGTAGCGGGGGGGCGGTGCTGTTTTTT
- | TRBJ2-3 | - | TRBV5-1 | CASRINPREITDTQYF | TGCGCCAGCCGCATTAACCCCAGGGAAATCACAGATACGCAGTATTTT
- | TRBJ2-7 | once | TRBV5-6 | CASSRDVSYEQYF | TGTGCCAGCAGCAGGGATGTTTCCTACGAGCAGTACTTC
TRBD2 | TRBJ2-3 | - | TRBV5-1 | CASRARGLAGGRTDTQYF | TGCGCCAGCAGAGCCCGGGGACTAGCGGGGGGACGCACAGATACGCAGTATTTT
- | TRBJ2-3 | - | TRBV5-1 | CASSLVVGTSSTDTQYF | TGCGCCAGCAGCTTGGTCGTTGGGACCTCTAGCACAGATACGCAGTATTTT
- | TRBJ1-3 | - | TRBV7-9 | CASSETAEPGNTIYF | TGTGCCAGCAGTGAAACGGCCGAACCTGGAAACACCATATATTTT
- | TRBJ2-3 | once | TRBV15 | CATSGGAWLGTDTQYF | TGTGCCACCAGCGGGGGGGCGTGGTTGGGGACAGATACGCAGTATTTT
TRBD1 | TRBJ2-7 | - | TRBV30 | CAWEGKLGQQPYEQYF | TGTGCCTGGGAAGGGAAACTGGGACAGCAGCCCTACGAGCAGTACTTC
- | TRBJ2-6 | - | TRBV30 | CATSGANVLTF | TGTGCCACCTCTGGGGCCAACGTCCTGACTTTC
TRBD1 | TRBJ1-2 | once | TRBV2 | CASSENWTGPSSGYTF | TGTGCCAGCAGTGAGAATTGGACAGGGCCATCTTCTGGCTACACCTTC
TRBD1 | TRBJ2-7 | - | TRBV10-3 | CAISESANRGHGEQYF | TGTGCCATCAGTGAGTCGGCGAACAGGGGGCATGGCGAGCAGTACTTC
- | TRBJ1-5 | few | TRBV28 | CAIKRSNQPQHF | TGTGCCATTAAAAGGAGCAATCAGCCCCAGCATTTT
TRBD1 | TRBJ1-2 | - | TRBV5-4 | CASSRPRQGTDGYGYTF | TGTGCCAGCAGTCGACCGAGACAGGGGACCGACGGCTATGGCTACACCTTC
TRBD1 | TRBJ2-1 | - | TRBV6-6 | CASSYEGQGDNEQFF | TGTGCCAGCAGTTACGAGGGACAGGGCGACAATGAGCAGTTCTTC
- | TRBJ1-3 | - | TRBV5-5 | CASSFGGREATIYF | TGTGCCAGCAGCTTCGGGGGGAGGGAAGCCACCATATATTTT
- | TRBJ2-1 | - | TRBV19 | CASSIAGSTYNEQFF | TGTGCCAGTAGTATAGCGGGGTCAACCTACAATGAGCAGTTCTTC
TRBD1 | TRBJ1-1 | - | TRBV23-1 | CASDRRGIGNTEAFF | TGCGCCAGCGATCGCAGGGGGATCGGGAACACTGAAGCTTTCTTT
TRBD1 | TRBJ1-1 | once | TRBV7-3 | CASSSSGTGGFAEAFF | TGTGCCAGCAGCTCATCCGGGACAGGGGGATTCGCTGAAGCTTTCTTT
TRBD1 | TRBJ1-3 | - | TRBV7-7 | CASSPTGDPGNTIYF | TGTGCCAGCAGCCCGACAGGGGATCCCGGAAACACCATATATTTT
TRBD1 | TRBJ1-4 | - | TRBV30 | CAWRRPGQRDEKLFF | TGTGCCTGGAGAAGGCCGGGACAGCGGGATGAAAAACTGTTTTTT
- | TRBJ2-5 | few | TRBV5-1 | CASSLALSPEETQYF | TGCGCCAGCAGCTTGGCCCTCTCCCCAGAAGAGACCCAGTACTTC
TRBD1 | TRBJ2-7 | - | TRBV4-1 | CASSLPRTGESYEQYF | TGCGCCAGCAGCCTCCCTCGGACAGGGGAGTCCTACGAGCAGTACTTC
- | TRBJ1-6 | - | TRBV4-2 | CASSQGGGLDYNSPLHF | TGTGCCAGCAGCCAAGGAGGGGGGTTAGACTATAATTCACCCCTCCACTTT
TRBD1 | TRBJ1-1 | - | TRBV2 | CASSERRGQEAFF | TGTGCCAGCAGTGAAAGGAGGGGACAGGAAGCTTTCTTT
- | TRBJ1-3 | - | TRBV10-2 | CASSPGTGNTIYF | TGCGCCAGCAGCCCGGGCACTGGAAACACCATATATTTT
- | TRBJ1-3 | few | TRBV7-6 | CASSLGMSGNTIYF | TGTGCCAGCAGCTTGGGGATGTCTGGAAACACCATATATTTT
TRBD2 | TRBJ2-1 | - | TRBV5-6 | CASSFNGLAGYNEQFF | TGTGCCAGCAGCTTCAACGGACTAGCGGGTTACAATGAGCAGTTCTTC
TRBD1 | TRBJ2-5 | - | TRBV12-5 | CASGLGTGVPEETQYF | TGTGCTAGTGGTTTAGGGACAGGGGTCCCCGAAGAGACCCAGTACTTC
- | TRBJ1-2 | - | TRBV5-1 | CASSLGGNYGYTF | TGCGCCAGCAGCTTAGGAGGCAACTATGGCTACACCTTC
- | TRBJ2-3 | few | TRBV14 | CASSPSVGVSITSDTQYF | TGTGCCAGCAGCCCCTCAGTTGGTGTCTCTATAACGTCAGATACGCAGTATTTT
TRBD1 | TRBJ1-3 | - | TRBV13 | CASRFRDRKLGNTIYF | TGTGCCAGCAGGTTTAGGGACAGGAAACTTGGAAACACCATATATTTT
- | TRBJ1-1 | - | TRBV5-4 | CASSLPRQGPPEAFF | TGTGCCAGCAGCCTCCCGAGGCAGGGCCCGCCTGAAGCTTTCTTT
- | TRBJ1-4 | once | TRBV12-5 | CASGLSSTNEKLFF | TGTGCTAGTGGTTTGTCCTCAACTAATGAAAAACTGTTTTTT
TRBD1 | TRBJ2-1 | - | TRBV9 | CASSVEGIRGTGGKEGQFF | TGTGCCAGCAGCGTAGAAGGGATTAGGGGGACAGGGGGCAAAGAAGGGCAGTTCTTC
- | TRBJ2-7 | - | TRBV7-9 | CASSGDGGIYEQYF | TGTGCCAGCAGCGGGGACGGCGGTATCTACGAGCAGTACTTC
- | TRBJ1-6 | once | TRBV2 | CASRRYSPLHF | TGTGCCAGCAGGAGGTATTCACCCCTCCACTTT
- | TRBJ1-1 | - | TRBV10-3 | CAVTEALNTEAFF | TGTGCCGTCACTGAGGCCTTGAACACTGAAGCTTTCTTT
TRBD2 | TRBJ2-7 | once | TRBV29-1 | CSAGTSGGGPYEQYF | TGCAGCGCCGGGACTAGCGGGGGAGGGCCCTACGAGCAGTACTTC
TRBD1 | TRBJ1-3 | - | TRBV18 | CASSPAQGNSGNTIYF | TGTGCCAGCTCACCCGCACAGGGGAACTCTGGAAACACCATATATTTT